This T cell receptor (beta chain) was retrieved from a study of T cell changes during pregnancy in multiple sclerosis. V lost 0 bases, J lost 4 bases, and 3 bases stayed unmatched. This CDR3 region has 15 residues. Germline V CDR1 and CDR2: SGHRS, YFSETQ. Generated by immunoSEQ multiplex PCR, the TCRdb table keeps only in-frame clones and is missing some. This table holds under 80,000 clones, roughly 92% found once. The chain joins TRBV5-1 to TRBJ2-1; 8 bases match TRBD2. The source was peripheral blood, collected after pregnancy. The source of this sequence is a female donor in good health, enrolled as a control in a pregnancy study. CDR3 DNA: TGCGCCAGCAGCTTGGGTGGGACTAGATACAATGAGCAGTTCTTC. Protein: CASSLGGTRYNEQFF.